Described below is a single T cell receptor (beta chain) sequence and its context. This sample is part of a study of CD8+CD57+ T cells in acquired aplastic anemia. TCR beta VDJ and CDR3 profiles were obtained from a genomic DNA template. TCRdb reanalysed the reads using MiXCR and keeps one entry per CDR3 protein. The sample includes over 200,000 distinct CDR3 sequences, roughly 57% seen only once; the top ten take 25% to 30%. The germline V gene has CDR1 SGHTA and CDR2 FQGTGA. V was clipped by 1 base and J by 7 bases, with 16 bases between them. This CDR3 region has 15 residues. The clonotype originates from a human donor in good health. The V gene is TRBV7-3, the J gene TRBJ1-2; D is unresolved. The sample was sorted CD4+, CD8+, or CD8+CD57+ T cells (not recorded which) from PBMCs. Here the CDR3 reads CASSLMGNTEAGYTF. DNA for the CDR3: TGTGCCAGCAGCTTAATGGGGAACACTGAAGCTGGCTACACCTTC.